This T cell receptor beta chain was recovered during a study of T cells in tuberculosis. Study context: A South African cohort included IGRA-negative adolescents, latently infected IGRA-positive adolescents and adults with active tuberculosis. Within 7 days of starting treatment, or before, PBMC were stored.

Study observations and caveats: Active tuberculosis TCR-alpha repertoires lay closer to GMM-specific TCRs than IGRA-negative controls, suggesting clonal expansion. Smaller alpha distances in active tuberculosis partly reflected shorter CDR3-alpha lengths.

Germline V gene data show CDR1 as LGHNA and CDR2 as YNFKEQ. With V trimmed by 0 bases and J by 5 bases, 7 bases remained unmatched. The CDR3 runs 17 residues. Turning to this clone: Its target is unknown.

Assay used: immunoSEQ multiplex PCR; TCRdb lists only in-frame clones, some missing. The sample records about 35,000 clones, under 95% being singletons. Time point reported: new active TB diagnosis, blood taken before or within 7 days of starting treatment. This TCR derives from an adult with tuberculosis. Some clones in this sample may be carry-over from other donors' samples. This specimen was PBMCs, taken at tuberculosis diagnosis. The V and J genes are TRBV4-2 and TRBJ1-1, with 12 bases fitting TRBD1. CDR3 in amino acids: CASSQDTGQGAKTEAFF. In DNA, the CDR3 is TGTGCCAGCAGCCAAGATACGGGACAGGGGGCAAAGACTGAAGCTTTCTTT.